Described below is a single T cell receptor beta chain sequence and its context. Its target is unknown. CDR1 and CDR2 (germline): SNHLY, FYNNEI. The CDR3 contains 14 residues. Trimming stripped 5 bases from V and 2 bases from J, with 12 bases between. A sample-barcoded 5' primer and a J-beta primer mix were used in a second PCR of roughly 6 to 11 cycles. TCRdb itself ran the 5' RACE reads through MiXCR, one entry per CDR3 protein. This sample carries 600,000 to 800,000 distinct CDR3 sequences, under 25% of them seen once, and the ten largest clones take 3% to 4%. This specimen comes from a study of blood T cells in healthy people across ages. In the study overall: Researchers report that template switching captured about one barcoded beta molecule per two T cells. Study-level points and caveats: Per million T cells, TCR beta diversity dropped roughly linearly as age increased.

The sequence derives from a man between 65 and 85 years old in good health. Material: blood. The chain combines TRBV2 with TRBJ2-5; D is possibly TRBD1 or TRBD2 (5 bases each). DNA of the CDR3: TGTGCCAGCAGTTTCCGGGACGTGCAAGAGACCCAGTACTTC. This gives the protein CASSFRDVQETQYF.